This paragraph reports one T cell receptor beta chain. Investigators took about 9.1 milliliters of peripheral blood from every donor. The data were taken from a study of blood T cells in healthy people across ages. The second PCR ran about 6 to 11 cycles with a sample-barcoded 5' primer and J-beta primers. MiXCR was run by TCRdb on the 5' RACE reads, yielding one entry per CDR3 protein. The table shows under 1,100,000 distinct CDR3 sequences, with about 23% occurring only once. The sample was also reused in another study, on T cells of mothers and their children. That study adds: Over 9.5 million reads per mother and around 3.2 million per child were obtained. Similar thymic selection effects on TCR recombination output appear in pairs, both related and unrelated. Sequencing revealed no T cell clones that were persistent and microchimeric.

Sequenced material: blood. The sequence was obtained from a girl aged 2-10 years in good health.

CDR3 protein: CASSLSKGGTDTQYF. Here the CDR3 DNA reads TGTGCCAGCAGCTTAAGTAAGGGGGGCACAGATACGCAGTATTTT. The chain couples TRBV7-2 to TRBJ2-3; D may be TRBD1 (6 bases). CDR3 length: 15 amino acids. The germline gives CDR1 SGHTA, CDR2 FQGNSA. V lost 2 bases, J lost 1 base, and 10 bases lay in between.